This TCR beta chain originates from a study of T cells in Graves' hyperthyroidism and ophthalmopathy. Study-level results: Appearing also in blood were most of the thyroid clonotypes expanded above 0.001.

Points on this clonotype: The antigen remains undetermined.

TCR beta CDR3 sequences were amplified from RNA transcripts. The TCR CDR3 was amplified in a first-round RT-PCR using the HTBI primer set. TCRdb reanalysed the multiplex PCR reads using MiXCR and keeps one entry per CDR3 protein. Among nearly 600,000 distinct CDR3 sequences listed, approximately 13% were seen once. Diagnoses were established using clinical symptoms, serum thyroxine and TRAb, thyroid ultrasound and orbital computed tomography. First hyperthyroidism diagnosis is when the blood sample was obtained, before any ophthalmopathy symptoms. V lost 5 bases and J lost 1, with 18 bases in between. Germline V gene data show CDR1 as LGHDT and CDR2 as YNNKEL (reference sequence). This CDR3 is built from 17 residues.

The specimen sequenced was blood. The sequence was obtained from a woman aged 30 to 39 with Graves' hyperthyroidism that later progressed to Graves' ophthalmopathy. The rearrangement uses TRBV3-1 and TRBJ2-1; no clear D gene. CDR3 sequence reads: CASSSYPRWASYNEQFF. The CDR3 DNA follows: TGTGCCAGCAGCAGCTACCCCCGGTGGGCGTCCTACAATGAGCAGTTCTTC.